This TCR beta chain was retrieved from a study of identical twins. Template switching, a step in the protocol, added a universal primer site, and cDNA carried unique molecular identifiers. TCRdb analysed the 5' RACE reads with MiXCR anew, one entry per CDR3 protein. The sample consists of 500,000 to 550,000 distinct CDR3 sequences, 20% to 25% of them appearing once. CDR1 is SGDLS, CDR2 YYNGEE, per germline. Trimming took 4 bases from V and 5 from J; bases not matched to a gene: 13. CDR3 length equals 17 residues. Findings and caveats of the study: Cross-sectional statistics, not tracking of the same donors, supported the conclusions.

Remarks on this clonotype: Its target is not known.

These same data were also listed under a study on T cells expressing NK-cell markers. In that study: Sorted CD3+CD56+NKG2C+, CD3+CD56+NKG2C- and CD3+CD56-NKG2C+ T cells provided the TCR beta repertoires. One of eight sequenced donors was HCMV-seronegative; the other seven were seropositive.

The sequenced sample was CD4+ T cells sorted from blood. The clonotype comes from a woman aged 18-29 years in good health. V is TRBV9 and J is TRBJ2-2; 8 positions match TRBD1. As DNA, the CDR3 is TGTGCCAGCAGCCCGCACTCCGGGACAGGAGGAACCGGGGAGCTGTTTTTT. Translated, it gives CASSPHSGTGGTGELFF.